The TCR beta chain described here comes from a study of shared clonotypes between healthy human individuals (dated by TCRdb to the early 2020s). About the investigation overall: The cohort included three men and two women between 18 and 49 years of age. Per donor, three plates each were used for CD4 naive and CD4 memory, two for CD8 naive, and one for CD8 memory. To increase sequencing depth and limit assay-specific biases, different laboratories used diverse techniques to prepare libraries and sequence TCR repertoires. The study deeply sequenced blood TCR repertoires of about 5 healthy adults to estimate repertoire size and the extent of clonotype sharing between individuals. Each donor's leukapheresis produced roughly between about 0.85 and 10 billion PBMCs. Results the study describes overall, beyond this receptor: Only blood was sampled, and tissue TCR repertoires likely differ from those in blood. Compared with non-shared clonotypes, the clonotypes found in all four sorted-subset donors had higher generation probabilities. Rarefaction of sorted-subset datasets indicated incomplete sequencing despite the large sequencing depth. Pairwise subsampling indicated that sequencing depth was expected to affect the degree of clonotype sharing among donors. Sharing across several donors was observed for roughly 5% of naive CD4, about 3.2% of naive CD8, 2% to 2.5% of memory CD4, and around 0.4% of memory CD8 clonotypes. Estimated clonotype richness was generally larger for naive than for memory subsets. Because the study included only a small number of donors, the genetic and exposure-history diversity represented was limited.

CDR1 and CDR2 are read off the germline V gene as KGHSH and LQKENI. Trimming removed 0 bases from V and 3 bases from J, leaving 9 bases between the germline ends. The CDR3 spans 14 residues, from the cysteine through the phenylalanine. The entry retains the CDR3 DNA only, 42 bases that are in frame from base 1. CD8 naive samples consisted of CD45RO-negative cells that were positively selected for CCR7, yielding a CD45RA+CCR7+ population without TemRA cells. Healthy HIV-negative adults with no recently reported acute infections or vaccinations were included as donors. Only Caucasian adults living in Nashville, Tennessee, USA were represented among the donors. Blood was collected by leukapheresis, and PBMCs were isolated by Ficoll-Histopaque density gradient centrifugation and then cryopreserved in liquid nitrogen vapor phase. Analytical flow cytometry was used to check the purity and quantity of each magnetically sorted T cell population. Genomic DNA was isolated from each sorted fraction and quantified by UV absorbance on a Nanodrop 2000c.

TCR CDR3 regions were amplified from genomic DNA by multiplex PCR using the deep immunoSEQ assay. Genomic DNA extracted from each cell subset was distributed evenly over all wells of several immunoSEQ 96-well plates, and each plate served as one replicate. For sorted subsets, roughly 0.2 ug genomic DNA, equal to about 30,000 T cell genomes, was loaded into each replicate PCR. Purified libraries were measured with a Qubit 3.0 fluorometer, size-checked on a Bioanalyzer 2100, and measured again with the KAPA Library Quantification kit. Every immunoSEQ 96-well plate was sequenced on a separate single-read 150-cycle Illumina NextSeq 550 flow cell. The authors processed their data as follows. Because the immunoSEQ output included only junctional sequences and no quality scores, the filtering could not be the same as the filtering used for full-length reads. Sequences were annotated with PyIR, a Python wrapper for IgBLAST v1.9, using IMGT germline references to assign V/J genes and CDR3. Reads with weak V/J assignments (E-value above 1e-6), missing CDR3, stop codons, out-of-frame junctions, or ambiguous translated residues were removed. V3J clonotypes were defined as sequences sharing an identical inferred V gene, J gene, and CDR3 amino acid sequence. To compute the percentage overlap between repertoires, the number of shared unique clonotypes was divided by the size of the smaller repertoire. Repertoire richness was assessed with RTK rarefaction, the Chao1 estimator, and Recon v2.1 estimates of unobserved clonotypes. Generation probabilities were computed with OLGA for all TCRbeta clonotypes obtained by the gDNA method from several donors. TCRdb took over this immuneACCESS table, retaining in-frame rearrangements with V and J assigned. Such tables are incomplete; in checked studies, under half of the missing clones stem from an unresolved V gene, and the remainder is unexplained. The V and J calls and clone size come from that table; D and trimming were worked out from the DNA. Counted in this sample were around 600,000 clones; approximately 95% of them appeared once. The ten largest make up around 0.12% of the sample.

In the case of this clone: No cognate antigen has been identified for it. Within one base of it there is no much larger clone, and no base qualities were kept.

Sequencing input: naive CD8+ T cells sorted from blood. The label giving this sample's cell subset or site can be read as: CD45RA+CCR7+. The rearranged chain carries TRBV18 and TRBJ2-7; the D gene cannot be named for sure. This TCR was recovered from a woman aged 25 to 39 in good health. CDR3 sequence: CASSPPDLGYEQYF. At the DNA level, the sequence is TGTGCCAGCTCACCACCGGACCTGGGCTACGAGCAGTACTTC.